The next 5 T cell receptor beta chains were all read from a single sample in a study of CD4 T cells in relation to SARS-CoV-2 and coronaviruses. Which antigens these TCRs recognize remains unknown. The unexposed donors gave CD4+ T cells in about 2010-2018, prior to COVID-19. The cells were cultured for under twelve days before CD4+ T cells were isolated. Clones were read by immunoSEQ multiplex PCR, and TCRdb kept only the in-frame ones, dropping some. The table has roughly 17,000 clones, around 77% seen once. Sequencing used CD4+ T cells from PBMCs, cultured in vitro. The receptors were sampled from a human donor in good health.

V gene TRBV7-2 combines with J gene TRBJ2-5, with D unresolved. CDR1 SGHTA and CDR2 FQGNSA come from the germline V gene. CDR3 length: 14 residues. Trimming took off 5 bases at V and 5 bases at J, with 15 bases between the two ends. The CDR3 is CASSPGGTTETQYF. CDR3 in DNA: TGTGCCAGCAGCCCAGGTGGTACTACGGAGACCCAGTACTTC. The full variable domain, rest sourced from reference TRBV7-2 and TRBJ2-5, is GAGVSQSPSNKVTEKGKDVELRCDPISGHTALYWYRQSLGQGLEFLIYFQGNSAPDKSGLPSDRFSAERTGGSVSTLTIQRTQQEDSAVYLCASSPGGTTETQYFGPGTRLLVL.

The CDR3 reads CASSLYRGTEAFF. The CDR3 nucleotides read TGTGCCAGCAGTTTATACAGGGGAACTGAAGCTTTCTTT. The chain recombines TRBV27 with TRBJ1-1; the match to TRBD1 covers 7 bases. Germline CDR1 and CDR2: MNHEY and SMNVEV (reference sequence). V shed 1 base, J shed 5 bases, and the junction held 1 base outside the gene matches. The CDR3 runs 13 residues.

This chain joins TRBV6-6 and TRBJ1-2; unclear D gene. There are 13 residues in the CDR3. The V end was cut by 0 bases, the J end by 7 bases, with 9 bases between. Germline V gene lookup returns CDR1 MNHNY and CDR2 SVGAGI (reference sequence). The CDR3 spells CASSYSIAGGYTF. The CDR3 DNA sequence: TGTGCCAGCAGTTACTCGATAGCGGGTGGCTACACCTTC.

As regards this clone: A read error may account for a junction end that differs from germline. V gene TRBV24-1 combines with J gene TRBJ2-1, with D unclear. CDR1 is KGHDR, CDR2 SFDVKD, per germline. The CDR3 spans 11 residues. CDR3 protein: CATRDYNEQFF. CDR3 nucleotides: TGTGCCACCAGGGATTACAATGAGCAGTTCTTC.

The chain carries TRBV5-1 and TRBJ2-1; D uncertain. Germline CDR1 reads SGHRS; CDR2 reads YFSETQ. CDR3 length: 16 residues. Trimming took off 0 bases at V and 3 bases at J, with 13 bases between the two ends. CDR3 amino acids: CASSLEGANLYNEQFF. In DNA, the CDR3 is TGCGCCAGCAGCTTGGAAGGTGCGAACCTCTACAATGAGCAGTTCTTC.